The T cell receptor beta chain under discussion was sequenced for a study of technical replicates of blood from several donors. Germline V CDR1 and CDR2: KGHSH, LQKENI. The CDR3 contains 15 residues. V lost 4 bases and J lost 0; bases outside the gene matches: 3. Sequencing used immunoSEQ multiplex PCR; TCRdb keeps in-frame clones, though not all of them. Among some 80,000 clones listed, 95% were seen once. The sequence derives from a human donor in good health. Specimen: T cells isolated from PBMCs. The chain links TRBV18 to TRBJ1-5; TRBD1 matches 7 bases. CDR3 in DNA: TGTGCCAGCTCACTGACAGGGCATAGCAATCAGCCCCAGCATTTT. Translating gives CASSLTGHSNQPQHF.